This T cell receptor (beta chain) was profiled in a study of T-cell memory formation after mild COVID-19. General study points: Whether day 37 second-wave clones are SARS-CoV-2-specific was not confirmed. The CD4+ clones that contracted clustered mainly within CM and EM, and the CD8+ clones concentrated in EMRA. The pre-infection memory compartment contained some responding clones, suggesting cross-reactive memory joined.

The CDR3 covers 15 residues. Germline CDR1 reads LGHNA; CDR2 reads YNFKEQ. Trimming took off 6 bases at V and 5 bases at J, with 20 bases between the two ends. Comment on this clonotype: No antigen is known for it.

TCR alpha and TCR beta cDNA libraries carrying sample barcodes and UMIs were produced by 5'RACE using constant-segment primers. TCRdb reprocessed the 5' RACE reads with MiXCR, giving one entry per CDR3 protein. The sample holds fewer than 350,000 distinct CDR3 sequences, roughly 18% seen once. The specimen sequenced was PBMCs or a T cell subset sorted from them (not recorded which). The rearrangement links TRBV4-2 to TRBJ2-7; D is possibly TRBD1 (6 bases). This receptor was obtained from a man aged 18 to 29 who had mild COVID-19 (a few samples of this study predate the infection). Cell type and time point are not known. The CDR3 spells CASRPGAGDSDEQYF. The CDR3 nucleotides read TGTGCCAGCAGGCCAGGGGCGGGCGATTCTGACGAGCAGTACTTC.